These 26 T cell receptor beta chains came from one sample sequenced in a study of blood T cell repertoires in COVID-19. Here immunoSEQ multiplex PCR was the method, and the copy in TCRdb shows in-frame clones only, minus some. This sample has roughly 240,000 clones, with just under 85% found just once. The source material was peripheral blood. These TCRs come from a woman of 80 years or more with acute or convalescent COVID-19.

J is TRBJ2-5 and V is TRBV30, with 8 bases matching TRBD1. Per the germline V gene, CDR1 is GTSNPN and CDR2 is SVGIG (reference sequence). The ends lost 0 bases at V and 5 bases at J; junction bases unmatched: 17. The CDR3 spans 18 residues. Here the CDR3 reads CAWSVGSLVQGASETQYF. CDR3 bases: TGTGCCTGGAGTGTAGGAAGTTTGGTCCAGGGGGCTTCGGAGACCCAGTACTTC. Full variable domain (outside the CDR3, taken from reference TRBV30 and TRBJ2-5): SQTIHQWPATLVQPVGSPLSLECTVEGTSNPNLYWYRQAAGRGLQLLFYSVGIGQISSEVPQNLSASRPQDRQFILSSKKLLLSDSGFYLCAWSVGSLVQGASETQYFGPGTRLLVL.

V and J are TRBV20-1 and TRBJ1-1; D remains unclear. CDR1 is DFQATT and CDR2 is SNEGSKA in the germline V gene (reference sequence). V gave up 3 bases and J gave up 7 bases, with 15 bases separating them. The CDR3 loop spans 13 amino acids. The CDR3 loop reads CSASGQNRGEAFF. DNA for the CDR3: TGCAGTGCTAGTGGCCAGAACCGGGGTGAAGCTTTCTTT.

The V gene is TRBV2, the J gene TRBJ2-7; D is perhaps TRBD1 (6 bases). V gave up 7 bases and J gave up 6 bases, with 13 bases separating them. Germline CDR1 and CDR2: SNHLY and FYNNEI. The CDR3 contains 12 residues. The CDR3 protein is CASTPTGTEQYF. CDR3 coding DNA: TGTGCCAGCACTCCCACAGGGACCGAGCAGTACTTC.

The rearrangement links TRBV6-1 to TRBJ2-7, with TRBD1 matching over 7 bases. The V segment lost 2 bases and the J segment 0 bases; nucleotides outside the gene matches: 4. This CDR3 has 15 residues. Germline lookup yields CDR1 MNHNS and CDR2 SASEGT. The CDR3 sequence: CASSEYQGDSYEQYF. Written as DNA, the CDR3 is TGTGCCAGCAGTGAATACCAGGGGGACTCCTACGAGCAGTACTTC.

This clone was found once. This rearrangement joins TRBV5-5 to TRBJ1-3; possible D gene TRBD1, 6 bases. The V end was cut by 2 bases, the J end by 3 bases, with 12 bases between. CDR1 is SGHKS, CDR2 YYEKEE, per germline (reference sequence). The CDR3 is 15 residues long. DNA for the CDR3: TGTGCCAGCAGCTTTTTTGCAGGGGATGGAAACACCATATATTTT. As protein: CASSFFAGDGNTIYF.

The rearrangement links TRBV12-5 to TRBJ1-6; D possibly corresponds to TRBD1 (5 bases). CDR1 is LGHNT and CDR2 is FRNRAP in the germline V gene. The CDR3 consists of 13 residues. V lost 1 base to trimming and J lost 7 bases, with 5 bases between them. CDR3 loop: CASGLEGNSPLHF. CDR3 sequence (DNA): TGTGCTAGTGGTTTGGAGGGGAATTCACCCCTCCACTTT.

The chain links TRBV5-1 to TRBJ1-2; the match to TRBD1 covers 12 bases. The CDR3 length is 16 residues. Per germline, CDR1 SGHRS and CDR2 YFSETQ. V lost 3 bases and J lost 6; bases outside the gene matches: 9. The CDR3 DNA reads as TGCGCCAGCAGCTCCAGGACGGGACAGGGGGCAGATGGCTACACCTTC. This codes for CASSSRTGQGADGYTF.

CDR3 bases: TGTGCCAGCAGCCCCACAGGGGGCTGGTACAATGAGCAGTTCTTC. Amino acid sequence: CASSPTGGWYNEQFF. The rearrangement uses TRBV7-6 and TRBJ2-1; 9 bases are a match to TRBD1. V dropped 5 bases and J dropped 4; count of bases not matched to a gene: 6. This CDR3 has 15 amino acids. Germline assignment: CDR1 SGHVS and CDR2 FNYEAQ. The full variable domain, its missing parts supplied by reference TRBV7-6 and TRBJ2-1, is GAGVSQSPRYKVTKRGQDVALRCDPISGHVSLYWYRQALGQGPEFLTYFNYEAQQDKSGLPNDRFSAERPEGSISTLTIQRTEQRDSAMYRCASSPTGGWYNEQFFGPGTRLTVL.

A single count supports this clone. V and J are TRBV28 and TRBJ2-7; 10 nucleotides agree with TRBD1. This CDR3 is built from 15 residues. V shed 2 bases, J shed 7 bases, and the junction held 8 bases outside the gene matches. CDR1 MDHEN and CDR2 SYDVKM come from the germline V gene. CDR3: CASSLAGTGAGEQYF. The CDR3 DNA reads TGTGCCAGCAGTTTAGCTGGGACAGGGGCGGGGGAGCAGTACTTC.

V gene TRBV5-1 combines with J gene TRBJ2-1, with 8 nucleotides matching TRBD2. The CDR3 has 12 amino acids. CDR1 is SGHRS and CDR2 is YFSETQ in the germline V gene. Germline trimming cut 2 bases from V and 10 bases from J; bases unmatched to any gene: 2. The CDR3 DNA is TGCGCCAGCAGCTTCGGCGGGAGGGAGCAGTTCTTC. This codes for CASSFGGREQFF.

The chain recombines TRBV6-2 or TRBV6-3 with TRBJ2-2, with D tentatively TRBD2 (6 bases). Germline V gene sequence: CDR1 MNHEY, CDR2 SVGEGT. Trimming removed 5 bases from V and 4 bases from J, with 14 bases in between. The CDR3 sequence is 15 residues long. CDR3 coding DNA: TGTGCCAGCAGTGGCCAGCGGAGGGCCACCGGGGAGCTGTTTTTT. Translated: CASSGQRRATGELFF.

A few counts support this clone. The rearrangement uses TRBV12-3 or TRBV12-4 and TRBJ1-1; a possible D gene is TRBD1 (5 bases). The ends were cut back, 3 bases at V and 5 bases at J, with 10 bases in the middle. The CDR3 extends over 13 amino acids. CDR3 sequence reads: CASSLTVGTEAFF. As DNA, the CDR3 is TGTGCCAGCAGTTTGACAGTAGGGACTGAAGCTTTCTTT.

The rearrangement links TRBV5-5 to TRBJ2-3; D call uncertain. CDR3 length equals 16 residues. CDR1 SGHKS and CDR2 YYEKEE come from the germline V gene (reference sequence). V was clipped by 3 bases and J by 0 bases, with 14 bases between them. CDR3 protein: CASSSSSRFSTDTQYF. CDR3 in DNA: TGTGCCAGCAGCTCCAGTAGCAGATTTAGCACAGATACGCAGTATTTT.

The chain employs TRBV27 and TRBJ2-1; 11 nucleotides agree with TRBD2. The V segment lost 8 bases and the J segment 9 bases; nucleotides outside the gene matches: 12. Germline CDR1 MNHEY, CDR2 SMNVEV (reference sequence). The CDR3 spans 15 residues. CDR3 in DNA: TGTGCCAGCCTCGGGACTAGCGGCTCTCGGGGTGAGCAGTTCTTC. Its protein is CASLGTSGSRGEQFF.

The J gene is TRBJ2-3, the V gene TRBV7-3, with TRBD1 as a possible D gene (5 bases). CDR1 and CDR2 (germline): SGHTA, FQGTGA. Trimming left V 0 bases short and J 2 bases short, with 6 bases between. The length of the CDR3 is 14 residues. CDR3 in amino acids: CASSLTQATDTQYF. In DNA form, the CDR3 reads TGTGCCAGCAGCTTAACACAGGCCACAGATACGCAGTATTTT. The full variable domain, rest sourced from reference TRBV7-3 and TRBJ2-3, is GAGVSQTPSNKVTEKGKYVELRCDPISGHTALYWYRQSLGQGPEFLIYFQGTGAADDSGLPNDRFFAVRPEGSVSTLKIQRTERGDSAVYLCASSLTQATDTQYFGPGTRLTVL.

The genes are TRBV5-1 and TRBJ2-5, with TRBD2 identical over 10 bases. After removal of 4 bases from V and 5 bases from J, the junction contained 8 bases not matched to a gene. The CDR3 length is 15 residues. The germline V gene encodes CDR1 SGHRS and CDR2 YFSETQ. The CDR3 sequence: CASSPIAGGGETQYF. The CDR3 DNA sequence: TGCGCCAGCAGCCCAATAGCGGGGGGCGGCGAGACCCAGTACTTC.

The chain joins TRBV2 to TRBJ2-1; the D gene is possibly TRBD2 (5 bases). Trimming took off 7 bases at V and 5 bases at J, with 12 bases between the two ends. Germline assignment: CDR1 SNHLY and CDR2 FYNNEI. CDR3 length: 13 residues. CDR3 bases: TGTGCCAGCAAGTGGGAGAGAAACAATGAGCAGTTCTTC. This codes for CASKWERNNEQFF.

The rearrangement uses TRBV28 and TRBJ2-6; D possibly corresponds to TRBD1 (6 bases). V was shortened by 3 bases and J by 0 bases, with 18 bases between the two germline ends. This CDR3 is 19 amino acids long. Germline V lookup: CDR1 MDHEN, CDR2 SYDVKM. The CDR3: CASSLQGRWGSSGANVLTF. The CDR3 nucleotides are TGTGCCAGCAGTTTGCAGGGGCGCTGGGGTAGCTCTGGGGCCAACGTCCTGACTTTC.

The rearrangement joins TRBV7-9 to TRBJ1-1; D remains unclear. The CDR3 consists of 14 residues. Germline CDR1 SEHNR, CDR2 FQNEAQ (reference sequence). The V gene lost 2 bases and the J gene lost 0 bases, with 7 bases spanning the gap. The CDR3 region is CASSLFYMNTEAFF. CDR3 nucleotide sequence: TGTGCCAGCAGCTTATTCTATATGAACACTGAAGCTTTCTTT.

The chain is built from TRBV6-5 and TRBJ1-6; TRBD1 is a possible D gene (5 bases). There are 15 residues in the CDR3. Germline CDR1 reads MNHEY; CDR2 reads SVGAGI. The V and J ends lost 10 bases and 7 bases respectively, with 20 bases between them. The CDR3: CATRGAVNQNSPLHF. DNA of the CDR3: TGTGCCACCAGAGGGGCCGTTAATCAGAATTCACCCCTCCACTTT.

The chain joins TRBV7-9 to TRBJ1-5; 9 positions agree with TRBD1. CDR1 SEHNR and CDR2 FQNEAQ come from the germline V gene (reference sequence). The trim removed 0 bases at V and 0 bases at J, leaving 6 bases unmatched. The CDR3 runs 18 residues. The CDR3 is CASSLALGQGFSNQPQHF. The CDR3 nucleotides read TGTGCCAGCAGCTTAGCCCTCGGACAGGGGTTTAGCAATCAGCCCCAGCATTTT. The whole variable domain, filled in from reference TRBV7-9 and TRBJ1-5, reads DTGVSQNPRHKITKRGQNVTFRCDPISEHNRLYWYRQTLGQGPEFLTYFQNEAQLEKSRLLSDRFSAERPKGSFSTLEIQRTEQGDSAMYLCASSLALGQGFSNQPQHFGDGTRLSIL.

This clone was detected a few times. The V call is TRBV5-1, the J call TRBJ2-1; 8 positions agree with TRBD2. Per germline, CDR1 SGHRS and CDR2 YFSETQ. The CDR3 length is 16 residues. The trim removed 0 bases at V and 2 bases at J, leaving 4 bases unmatched. CDR3 nucleotide sequence: TGCGCCAGCAGCTTGGGAGCGGGGGCAGCCTACAATGAGCAGTTCTTC. Encoded protein: CASSLGAGAAYNEQFF.

The chain links TRBV2 to TRBJ1-4; 7 nucleotides line up with TRBD1. The CDR3 covers 15 residues. V gave up 7 bases and J gave up 4 bases; unmatched junction bases: 9. Germline CDR1 is SNHLY and CDR2 is FYNNEI. The CDR3 loop is CASTEEGQFNEKLFF. Here the CDR3 DNA reads TGTGCCAGCACCGAAGAGGGACAGTTTAATGAAAAACTGTTTTTT.

The chain links TRBV5-4 to TRBJ2-7; 13 bases line up with TRBD2. Trimming cost V 4 bases and J 7 bases; bases outside gene matches: 5. The length of the CDR3 is 14 residues. Germline V gene sequence: CDR1 SGHNT, CDR2 YYREEE (reference sequence). CDR3 sequence (DNA): TGTGCCAGCAGCCCCCCGGGACTAGCGGGGGAGCAGTACTTC. Its translation is CASSPPGLAGEQYF.

V and J are TRBV5-1 and TRBJ1-3; 12 nucleotides match TRBD1. Losses at the gene ends were 3 bases for V and 3 bases for J; bases not matched to a gene: 4. CDR1 is SGHRS, CDR2 YFSETQ, per germline. The CDR3 covers 16 residues. The CDR3 sequence is CASSWGTGGFGNTIYF. The DNA for the CDR3 is TGCGCCAGCAGCTGGGGGACAGGGGGCTTTGGAAACACCATATATTTT.

The chain has TRBV5-1 and TRBJ2-6; D not resolved. V shed 0 bases and J shed 0 bases, with 16 bases lying between them. The CDR3 extends over 19 amino acids. CDR1 and CDR2 (germline): SGHRS, YFSETQ. The CDR3 protein is CASSLAFSIRSSGANVLTF. CDR3 DNA: TGCGCCAGCAGCTTGGCCTTTTCGATTAGAAGCTCTGGGGCCAACGTCCTGACTTTC.